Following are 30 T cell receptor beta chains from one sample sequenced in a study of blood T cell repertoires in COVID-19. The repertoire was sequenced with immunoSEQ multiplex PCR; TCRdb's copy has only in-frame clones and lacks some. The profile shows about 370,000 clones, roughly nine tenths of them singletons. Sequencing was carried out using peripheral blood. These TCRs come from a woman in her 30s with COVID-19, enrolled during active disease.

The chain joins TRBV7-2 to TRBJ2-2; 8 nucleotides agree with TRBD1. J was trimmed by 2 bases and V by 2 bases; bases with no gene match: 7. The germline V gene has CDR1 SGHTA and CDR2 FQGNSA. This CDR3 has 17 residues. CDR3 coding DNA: TGTGCCAGCAGCTTAACCCAAGGACAGGGAAACACCGGGGAGCTGTTTTTT. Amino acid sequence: CASSLTQGQGNTGELFF.

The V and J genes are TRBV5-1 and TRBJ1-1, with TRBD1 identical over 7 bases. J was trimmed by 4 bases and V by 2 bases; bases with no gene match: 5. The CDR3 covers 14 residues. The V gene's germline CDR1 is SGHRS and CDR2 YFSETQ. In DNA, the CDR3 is TGCGCCAGCAGCTTAACAGGGGCGAGCACTGAAGCTTTCTTT. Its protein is CASSLTGASTEAFF.

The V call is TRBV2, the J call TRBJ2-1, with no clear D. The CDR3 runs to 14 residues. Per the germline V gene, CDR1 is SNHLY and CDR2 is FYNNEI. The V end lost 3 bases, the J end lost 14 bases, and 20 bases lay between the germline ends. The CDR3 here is CASSDLPNPSSKFF. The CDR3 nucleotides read TGTGCCAGCAGTGATCTTCCCAACCCCTCGAGCAAGTTCTTC.

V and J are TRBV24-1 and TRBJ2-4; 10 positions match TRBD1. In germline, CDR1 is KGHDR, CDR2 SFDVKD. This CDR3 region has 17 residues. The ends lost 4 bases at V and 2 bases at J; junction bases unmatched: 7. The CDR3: CATSENRGQGSKNIQYF. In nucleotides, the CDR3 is TGTGCCACCAGTGAGAATAGGGGACAGGGGTCCAAAAACATTCAGTACTTC.

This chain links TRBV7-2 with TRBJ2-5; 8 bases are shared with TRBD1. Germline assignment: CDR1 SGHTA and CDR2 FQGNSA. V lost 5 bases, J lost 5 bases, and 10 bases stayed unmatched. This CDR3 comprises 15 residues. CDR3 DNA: TGTGCCAGCAGCGCCCAGGGGGCCGGCGGGGAGACCCAGTACTTC. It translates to CASSAQGAGGETQYF. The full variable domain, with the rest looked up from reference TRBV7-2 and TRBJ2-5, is GAGVSQSPSNKVTEKGKDVELRCDPISGHTALYWYRQSLGQGLEFLIYFQGNSAPDKSGLPSDRFSAERTGGSVSTLTIQRTQQEDSAVYLCASSAQGAGGETQYFGPGTRLLVL.

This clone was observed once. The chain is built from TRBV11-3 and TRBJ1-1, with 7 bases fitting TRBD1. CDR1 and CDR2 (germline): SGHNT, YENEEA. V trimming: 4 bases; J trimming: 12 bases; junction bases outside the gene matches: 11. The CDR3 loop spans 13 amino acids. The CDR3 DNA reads TGTGCCAGCAGCTCTCAGGGGACAGAGAAGCCTTTCTTT. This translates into CASSSQGTEKPFF.

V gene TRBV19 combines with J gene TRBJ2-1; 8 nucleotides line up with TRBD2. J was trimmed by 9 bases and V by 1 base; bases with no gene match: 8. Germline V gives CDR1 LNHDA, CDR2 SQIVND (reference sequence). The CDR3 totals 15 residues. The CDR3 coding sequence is TGTGCCAGTAGTATAGTGGGACTAGGGGATAGTGAGCAGTTCTTC. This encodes CASSIVGLGDSEQFF.

Here the CDR3 DNA reads TGTGCCAGTAGTATCGGTTACAATGAGCAGTTCTTC. This sequence encodes CASSIGYNEQFF. The gene calls are TRBV19 and TRBJ2-1; no reliable D call. CDR3 length: 12 amino acids. The germline V gene has CDR1 LNHDA and CDR2 SQIVND (reference sequence). V lost 3 bases, J lost 4 bases, and 4 bases lay in between.

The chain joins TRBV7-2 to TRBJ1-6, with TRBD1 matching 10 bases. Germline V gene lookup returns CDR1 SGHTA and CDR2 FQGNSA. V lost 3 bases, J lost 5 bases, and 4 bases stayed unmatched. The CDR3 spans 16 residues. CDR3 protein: CASSFRGQGDNSPLHF. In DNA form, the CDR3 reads TGTGCCAGCAGCTTTCGCGGACAGGGGGATAATTCACCCCTCCACTTT.

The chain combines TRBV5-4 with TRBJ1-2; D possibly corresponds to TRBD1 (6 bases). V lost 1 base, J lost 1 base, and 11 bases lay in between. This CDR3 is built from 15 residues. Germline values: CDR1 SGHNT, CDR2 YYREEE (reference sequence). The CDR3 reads CASSLIQGINYGYTF. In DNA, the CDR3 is TGTGCCAGCAGCTTGATTCAGGGGATTAACTATGGCTACACCTTC.

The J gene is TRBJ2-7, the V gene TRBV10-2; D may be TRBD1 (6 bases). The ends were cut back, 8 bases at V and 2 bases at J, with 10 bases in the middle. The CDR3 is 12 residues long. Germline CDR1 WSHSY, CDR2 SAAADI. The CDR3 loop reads CASLQGPYEQYF. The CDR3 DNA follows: TGCGCCAGCTTACAGGGCCCCTACGAGCAGTACTTC.

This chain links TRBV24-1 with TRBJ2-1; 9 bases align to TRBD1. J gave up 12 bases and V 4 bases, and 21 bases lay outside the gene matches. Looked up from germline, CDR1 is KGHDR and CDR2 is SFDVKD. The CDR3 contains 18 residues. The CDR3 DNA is TGTGCCACCAGTGACCCACTTTGGGGACAGGGATCGCTCGGGGTGCAGTTCTTC. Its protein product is CATSDPLWGQGSLGVQFF.

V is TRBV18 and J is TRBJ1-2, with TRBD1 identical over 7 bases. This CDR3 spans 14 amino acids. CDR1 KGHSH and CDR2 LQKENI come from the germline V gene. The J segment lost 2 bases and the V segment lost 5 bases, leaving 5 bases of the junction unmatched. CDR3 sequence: CASSSLTGNYGYTF. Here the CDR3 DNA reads TGTGCCAGCTCATCCCTGACAGGGAACTATGGCTACACCTTC.

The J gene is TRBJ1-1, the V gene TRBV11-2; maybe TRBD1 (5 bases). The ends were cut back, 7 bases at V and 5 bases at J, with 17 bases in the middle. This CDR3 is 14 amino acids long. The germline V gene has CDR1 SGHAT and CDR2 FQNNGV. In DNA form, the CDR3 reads TGTGCCAGCACCACGCCTGTCCGGGGGACTGAAGCTTTCTTT. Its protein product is CASTTPVRGTEAFF.

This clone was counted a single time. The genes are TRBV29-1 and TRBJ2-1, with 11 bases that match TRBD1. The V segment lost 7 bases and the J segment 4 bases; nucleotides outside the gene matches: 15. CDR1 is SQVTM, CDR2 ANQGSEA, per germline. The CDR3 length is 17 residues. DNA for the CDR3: TGCAGCGGAAGCGGACAGGGGGCATCGAGAGGGTACAATGAGCAGTTCTTC. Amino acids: CSGSGQGASRGYNEQFF.

As DNA, the CDR3 is TGTGCCAGTAGTATAGATTTTCGGCTAGCGGTTAGCACAGATACGCAGTATTTT. It encodes CASSIDFRLAVSTDTQYF. V is TRBV19 and J is TRBJ2-3; 7 nucleotides match TRBD2. The CDR3 length is 18 residues. V was clipped by 0 bases and J by 0 bases; unmatched bases: 9. Per the germline V gene, CDR1 is LNHDA and CDR2 is SQIVND (reference sequence).

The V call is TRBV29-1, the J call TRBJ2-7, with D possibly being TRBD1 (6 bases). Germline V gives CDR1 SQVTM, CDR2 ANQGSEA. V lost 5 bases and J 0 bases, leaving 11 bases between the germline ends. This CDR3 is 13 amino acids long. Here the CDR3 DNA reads TGCAGCGTTCGCCAGGGGAGCTCCTACGAGCAGTACTTC. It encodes CSVRQGSSYEQYF.

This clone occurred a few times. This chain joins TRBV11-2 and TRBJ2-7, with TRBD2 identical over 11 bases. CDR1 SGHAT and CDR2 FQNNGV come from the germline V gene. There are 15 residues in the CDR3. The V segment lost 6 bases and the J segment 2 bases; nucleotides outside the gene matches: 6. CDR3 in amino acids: CASRSGSGRAYEQYV. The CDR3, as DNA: TGTGCCAGCAGGTCGGGTAGCGGGAGGGCCTACGAGCAGTACGTC.

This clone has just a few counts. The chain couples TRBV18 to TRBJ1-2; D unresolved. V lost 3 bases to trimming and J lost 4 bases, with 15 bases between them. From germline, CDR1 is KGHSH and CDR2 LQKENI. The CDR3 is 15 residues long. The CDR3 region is CASSPRMGAGYGYTF. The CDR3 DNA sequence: TGTGCCAGCTCACCCCGGATGGGAGCCGGCTATGGCTACACCTTC.

In nucleotides, the CDR3 is TGTGCCAGCAAGGTGGGGACAGGGCCGTACGAGCAGTACTTC. Translated: CASKVGTGPYEQYF. This chain connects TRBV2 to TRBJ2-7; 9 bases are a match to TRBD1. This CDR3 region has 14 residues. The germline V gene has CDR1 SNHLY and CDR2 FYNNEI. Trimming at V came to 7 bases and at J to 4 bases, leaving 8 bases not matched to a gene.

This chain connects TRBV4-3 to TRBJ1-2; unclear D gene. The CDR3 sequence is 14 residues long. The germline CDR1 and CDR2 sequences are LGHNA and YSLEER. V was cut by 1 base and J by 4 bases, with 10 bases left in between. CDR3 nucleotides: TGCGCCAGCAGCCAAGGCGTAGAGATCTATGGCTACACCTTC. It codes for CASSQGVEIYGYTF.

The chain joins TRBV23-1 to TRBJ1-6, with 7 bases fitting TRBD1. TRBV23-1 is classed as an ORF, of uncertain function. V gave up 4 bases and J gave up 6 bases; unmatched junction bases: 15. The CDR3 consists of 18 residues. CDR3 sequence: CASSRPNLGQLINSPLHF. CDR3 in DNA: TGCGCCAGCAGTCGGCCCAACCTGGGACAGCTGATTAATTCACCCCTCCACTTT.

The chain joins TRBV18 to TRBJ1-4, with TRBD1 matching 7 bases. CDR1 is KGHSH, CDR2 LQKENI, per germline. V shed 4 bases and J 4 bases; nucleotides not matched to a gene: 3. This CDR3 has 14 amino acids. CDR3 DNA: TGTGCCAGCTCACGCCGGGACAGTAATGAAAAACTGTTTTTT. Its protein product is CASSRRDSNEKLFF.

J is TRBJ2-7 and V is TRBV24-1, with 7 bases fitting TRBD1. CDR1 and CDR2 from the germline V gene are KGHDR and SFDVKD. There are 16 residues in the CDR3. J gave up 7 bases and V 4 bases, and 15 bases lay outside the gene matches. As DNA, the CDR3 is TGTGCCACCAGTGACTCCCTTTGGGGAAAACAGGGGGAGCAGTACTTC. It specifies CATSDSLWGKQGEQYF.

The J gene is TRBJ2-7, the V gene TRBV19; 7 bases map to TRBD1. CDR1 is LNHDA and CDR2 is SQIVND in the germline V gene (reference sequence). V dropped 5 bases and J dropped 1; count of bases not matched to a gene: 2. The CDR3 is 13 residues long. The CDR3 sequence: CASSLQGSYEQYF. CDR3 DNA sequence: TGTGCCAGTAGTCTACAGGGGTCCTACGAGCAGTACTTC.

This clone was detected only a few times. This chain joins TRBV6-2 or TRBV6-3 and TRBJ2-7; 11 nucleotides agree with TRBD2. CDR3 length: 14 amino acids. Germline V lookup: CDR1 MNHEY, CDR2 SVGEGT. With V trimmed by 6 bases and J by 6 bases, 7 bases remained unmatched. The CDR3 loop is CASSSLAGGGEQYF. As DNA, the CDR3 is TGTGCCAGCAGCTCGCTAGCGGGGGGCGGCGAGCAGTACTTC.

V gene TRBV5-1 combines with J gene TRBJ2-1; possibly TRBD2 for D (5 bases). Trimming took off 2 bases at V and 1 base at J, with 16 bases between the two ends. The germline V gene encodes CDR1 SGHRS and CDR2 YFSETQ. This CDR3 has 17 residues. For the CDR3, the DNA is TGCGCCAGCAGCTTTTCCGTGCTAGCAGGTTCCTACAATGAGCAGTTCTTC. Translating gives CASSFSVLAGSYNEQFF.

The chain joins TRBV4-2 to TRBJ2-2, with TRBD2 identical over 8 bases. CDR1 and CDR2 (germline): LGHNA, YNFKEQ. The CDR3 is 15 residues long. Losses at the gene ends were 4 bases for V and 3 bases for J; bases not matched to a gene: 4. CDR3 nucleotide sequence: TGTGCCAGCAGCCTCGGGGGGGCCGACACCGGGGAGCTGTTTTTT. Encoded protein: CASSLGGADTGELFF.

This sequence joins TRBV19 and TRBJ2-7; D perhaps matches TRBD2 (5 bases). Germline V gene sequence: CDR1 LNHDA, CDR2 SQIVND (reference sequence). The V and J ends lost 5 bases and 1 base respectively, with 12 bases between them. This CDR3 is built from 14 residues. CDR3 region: CASSSSHLSYEQYV. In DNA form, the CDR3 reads TGTGCCAGTAGTTCTAGCCACCTTTCCTACGAGCAGTACGTC.

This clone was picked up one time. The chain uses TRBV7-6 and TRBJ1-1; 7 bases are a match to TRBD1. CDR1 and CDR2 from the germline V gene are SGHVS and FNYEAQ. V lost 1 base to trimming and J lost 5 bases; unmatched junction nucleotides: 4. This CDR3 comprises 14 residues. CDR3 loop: CASSLGGGWTEAFF. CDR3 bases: TGTGCCAGCAGCTTAGGAGGGGGCTGGACTGAAGCTTTCTTT.